Each of the 25 T cell receptor beta chains below was sequenced from the same sample in a study of beta chain features in type 1 diabetes. The entirety of the isolated RNA underwent reverse transcription, so expressed TCRB transcripts were sequenced. Sequencing used immunoSEQ multiplex PCR; TCRdb keeps in-frame clones, though not all of them. The table includes 970,000 or so clones, roughly 15% detected once. Sequencing input: naive CD4+ T cells from blood. Receptors originate from a woman younger than 30 in good health.

As to this clone: This CDR3 is also generated by other DNA sequences in the sample. The chain is built from TRBV20-1 and TRBJ1-2; TRBD1 might be the D (5 bases). This CDR3 has 11 residues. The V end was cut by 3 bases, the J end by 6 bases, with 8 bases between. From germline, CDR1 is DFQATT and CDR2 SNEGSKA (reference sequence). The DNA for the CDR3 is TGCAGTGCTAGCCGAGGGGATGGCTACACCTTC. It is translated as CSASRGDGYTF.

The gene calls are TRBV7-8 and TRBJ2-1, with 10 bases that match TRBD2. Germline V gene sequence: CDR1 SGHVS, CDR2 FQNEAQ. The CDR3 has 17 amino acids. V trimming: 5 bases; J trimming: 1 base; junction bases outside the gene matches: 8. The CDR3 is CASSEASGRGSYNEQFF. As DNA, the CDR3 is TGTGCCAGCAGCGAAGCCAGCGGGAGGGGTTCCTACAATGAGCAGTTCTTC.

This clone showed up just a few times. The chain uses TRBV5-4 and TRBJ2-2; D call uncertain. The CDR3 extends over 16 amino acids. Germline-derived CDR1 and CDR2 are SGHNT and YYREEE (reference sequence). V lost 1 base to trimming and J lost 3 bases, with 13 bases between them. The CDR3 DNA reads TGTGCCAGCAGCTTGCCAGGCAGTGCCTACACCGGGGAGCTGTTTTTT. Amino acid sequence: CASSLPGSAYTGELFF.

There are a few counts of this clone. This chain joins TRBV9 and TRBJ2-5; 9 bases map to TRBD1. With V trimmed by 3 bases and J by 5 bases, 5 bases remained unmatched. In germline, CDR1 is SGDLS, CDR2 YYNGEE. The CDR3 has 14 amino acids. The DNA of the CDR3 is TGTGCCAGCAGCGACGACAGGGGGATGGAGACCCAGTACTTC. This translates into CASSDDRGMETQYF.

The chain employs TRBV4-2 and TRBJ2-5; D is ambiguous. The CDR3 consists of 15 residues. Looked up from germline, CDR1 is LGHNA and CDR2 is YNFKEQ. V was clipped by 0 bases and J by 4 bases, with 12 bases between them. The DNA for the CDR3 is TGTGCCAGCAGCCAAGATGGTGTAGGTGCAGAGACCCAGTACTTC. Translated: CASSQDGVGAETQYF.

This clone was picked up a small number of times. Different DNA sequences within this sample yield the same CDR3. The V and J genes are TRBV7-3 and TRBJ2-3, with 7 bases matching TRBD2. This CDR3 contains 15 residues. V dropped 0 bases and J dropped 3; count of bases not matched to a gene: 3. The germline V gene encodes CDR1 SGHTA and CDR2 FQGTGA. The CDR3 DNA follows: TGTGCCAGCAGCTTAACGCGGGAGAGGACAGATACGCAGTATTTT. Its protein product is CASSLTRERTDTQYF.

This clone was counted only a few times. V usage is TRBV5-4 and J usage is TRBJ2-3, with TRBD1 matching over 7 bases. Germline V CDR1 and CDR2: SGHNT, YYREEE (reference sequence). This CDR3 has 14 amino acids. V gave up 5 bases and J gave up 3 bases; unmatched junction bases: 6. For the CDR3, the DNA is TGTGCCAGCAGGAACCGACAGGGTACAGATACGCAGTATTTT. This codes for CASRNRQGTDTQYF.

This sequence joins TRBV29-1 and TRBJ2-5, with D maybe TRBD2 (5 bases). Germline V CDR1 and CDR2: SQVTM, ANQGSEA. The length of the CDR3 is 15 residues. Trimming removed 6 bases at V and 4 bases at J, with 21 bases between. CDR3 in DNA: TGCAGCGTGCCCCCGGCCAGGTACCGGGGAGAGACCCAGTACTTC. Its protein product is CSVPPARYRGETQYF.

V is TRBV14 and J is TRBJ2-6; D perhaps matches TRBD1 (6 bases). V was clipped by 7 bases and J by 2 bases, with 6 bases between them. The CDR3 is made up of 13 amino acids. CDR1 is SGHDN and CDR2 is FVKESK in the germline V gene. This CDR3 is CASKGAGANVLTF. The CDR3 nucleotides read TGTGCCAGCAAGGGGGCTGGGGCCAACGTCCTGACTTTC.

This clone was seen a handful of times. The chain links TRBV19 to TRBJ1-4, with TRBD1 matching over 7 bases. Per germline, CDR1 LNHDA and CDR2 SQIVND (reference sequence). After removal of 7 bases from V and 6 bases from J, the junction contained 5 bases not matched to a gene. This CDR3 contains 13 residues. Here the CDR3 DNA reads TGTGCCAGTATAGGCCAGGGGGATGAAAAACTGTTTTTT. Its protein product is CASIGQGDEKLFF.

This chain links TRBV11-1 with TRBJ2-1, with 9 bases matching TRBD2. The CDR3 loop spans 15 amino acids. The ends lost 3 bases at V and 4 bases at J; junction bases unmatched: 4. From germline, CDR1 is SGHAT and CDR2 FQDESV (reference sequence). DNA of the CDR3: TGTGCCAGCAGCTTTTCTAGCGGGGCTTACAATGAGCAGTTCTTC. This sequence encodes CASSFSSGAYNEQFF.

In DNA, the CDR3 is TGTGCCAGCAGTCTCAGGGCTGCCGGGGAGCTGTTTTTT. This sequence encodes CASSLRAAGELFF. The chain recombines TRBV27 with TRBJ2-2, with a weak D call TRBD1 (5 bases). The germline V gene has CDR1 MNHEY and CDR2 SMNVEV (reference sequence). The V end was cut by 5 bases, the J end by 6 bases, with 10 bases between. The CDR3 is made up of 13 amino acids.

The genes are TRBV7-2 and TRBJ2-2; either TRBD1 or TRBD2 may fit D (6 bases each). In germline, CDR1 is SGHTA, CDR2 FQGNSA. The CDR3 has 16 residues. Trimming took off 2 bases at V and 5 bases at J, with 15 bases between the two ends. CDR3 DNA sequence: TGTGCCAGCAGCTTATCTGTATGGAGGGGGACCGGGGAGCTGTTTTTT. Translated, it gives CASSLSVWRGTGELFF.

This clone appeared a few times. The CDR3 DNA follows: TGTGCCAGCAGCTTAGCGAGACGGGTAGCGGAAGGCGAGCAGTACTTC. It yields the protein CASSLARRVAEGEQYF. The rearrangement uses TRBV7-8 and TRBJ2-7; TRBD2 might be the D (6 bases). CDR1 is SGHVS, CDR2 FQNEAQ, per germline. CDR3 length: 16 amino acids. V gave up 0 bases and J gave up 6 bases, with 18 bases separating them.

The chain employs TRBV7-2 and TRBJ2-1, with D unclear. CDR3 length: 13 amino acids. The V gene's germline CDR1 is SGHTA and CDR2 FQGNSA. The V gene lost 5 bases and the J gene lost 7 bases, with 12 bases spanning the gap. The CDR3 region is CASSPEWVNEQFF. The DNA for the CDR3 is TGTGCCAGCAGCCCGGAATGGGTGAATGAGCAGTTCTTC.

The V call is TRBV5-6, the J call TRBJ2-5, with D maybe TRBD1 (5 bases). This CDR3 spans 13 amino acids. CDR1 and CDR2 from the germline V gene are SGHDT and YYEEEE. Trimming shortened V by 0 bases and J by 7 bases, and 10 bases separated the two germline ends. The DNA for the CDR3 is TGTGCCAGCAGCTTGGAGGGGTCTCGGACCCAGTACTTC. It translates to CASSLEGSRTQYF.

This clone was detected only a few times. One end of the junction varies from germline; a read error may be responsible. The V and J genes are TRBV9 and TRBJ2-4; 8 nucleotides line up with TRBD2. The CDR3 is 15 amino acids. CDR1 SGDLS and CDR2 YYNGEE come from the germline V gene. In DNA form, the CDR3 reads TGTGCCAGCAGCCAACTCGGACTAGCCGAAAACATTCAGTACTTC. Translation: CASSQLGLAENIQYF.

In nucleotides, the CDR3 is TGTGCCAGCAGCCAAGTCGACCGCCGAAGCAATCAGCCCCAGCATTTT. Protein: CASSQVDRRSNQPQHF. This chain uses TRBV4-2 with TRBJ1-5; unclear D gene. CDR3 length: 16 residues. Trimming removed 1 base from V and 1 base from J, with 11 bases in between. CDR1 is LGHNA, CDR2 YNFKEQ, per germline.

The chain combines TRBV6-5 with TRBJ2-5; no definite D call. The CDR3 totals 14 residues. CDR1 and CDR2 from the germline V gene are MNHEY and SVGAGI. V was cut by 6 bases and J by 0 bases, with 11 bases left in between. CDR3 residues: CASRNVGHQETQYF. The DNA of the CDR3 is TGTGCCAGCAGAAACGTGGGCCACCAAGAGACCCAGTACTTC.

The CDR3 coding sequence is TGTGCCATCAGTGAGTCTACTAGCGGGAGTGGAGAAGAGACCCAGTACTTC. Residues: CAISESTSGSGEETQYF. This chain joins TRBV10-3 and TRBJ2-5, with 11 bases aligning to TRBD2. Germline V gene data show CDR1 as ENHRY and CDR2 as SYGVKD. This CDR3 has 17 residues. With 0 bases clipped from V and 3 bases from J, the junction kept 6 bases outside the gene matches.

The chain couples TRBV28 to TRBJ2-7; 10 nucleotides match TRBD2. With 5 bases clipped from V and 2 bases from J, the junction kept 3 bases outside the gene matches. This CDR3 is built from 14 residues. Germline V gene lookup returns CDR1 MDHEN and CDR2 SYDVKM. This chain's CDR3 is CASSPSGRAYEQYF. Written as DNA, the CDR3 is TGTGCCAGCAGTCCAAGCGGGAGGGCCTACGAGCAGTACTTC.

This clone has only a few counts. The rearrangement joins TRBV28 to TRBJ1-5; D ambiguous. This CDR3 has 11 amino acids. V dropped 3 bases and J dropped 14 bases, with 11 bases sitting between them. Per the germline V gene, CDR1 is MDHEN and CDR2 is SYDVKM. In DNA form, the CDR3 reads TGTGCCAGCAGTTTCTACGGTTTGGAGCATTTT. It yields the protein CASSFYGLEHF.

Only a few counts were recorded for this clone. As DNA, the CDR3 is TGTGCCAGCAGCCAAGGGGGTCCGCAGTTCTTC. Translation gives CASSQGGPQFF. V gene TRBV6-6 combines with J gene TRBJ2-1, with TRBD1 as a possible D gene (6 bases). The CDR3 is made up of 11 amino acids. V shed 6 bases and J shed 12 bases, with 12 bases lying between them. The germline CDR1 and CDR2 sequences are MNHNY and SVGAGI (reference sequence).

The chain is built from TRBV6-5 and TRBJ1-3, with unresolved D. V lost 0 bases, J lost 0 bases, and 9 bases lay in between. The length of the CDR3 is 16 residues. Germline V gives CDR1 MNHEY, CDR2 SVGAGI. CDR3: CASSYSRWSSGNTIYF. The DNA for the CDR3 is TGTGCCAGCAGTTACTCGAGGTGGAGCTCTGGAAACACCATATATTTT.

In its sample, this clone was seen a few times. CDR3 loop: CASSMGSGSTGELFF. In DNA form, the CDR3 reads TGTGCCAGTAGTATGGGTAGCGGGAGTACCGGGGAGCTGTTTTTT. The gene calls are TRBV19 and TRBJ2-2; 9 bases match TRBD2. Losses at the gene ends were 3 bases for V and 5 bases for J; bases not matched to a gene: 4. The length of the CDR3 is 15 residues. Germline lookup yields CDR1 LNHDA and CDR2 SQIVND (reference sequence).